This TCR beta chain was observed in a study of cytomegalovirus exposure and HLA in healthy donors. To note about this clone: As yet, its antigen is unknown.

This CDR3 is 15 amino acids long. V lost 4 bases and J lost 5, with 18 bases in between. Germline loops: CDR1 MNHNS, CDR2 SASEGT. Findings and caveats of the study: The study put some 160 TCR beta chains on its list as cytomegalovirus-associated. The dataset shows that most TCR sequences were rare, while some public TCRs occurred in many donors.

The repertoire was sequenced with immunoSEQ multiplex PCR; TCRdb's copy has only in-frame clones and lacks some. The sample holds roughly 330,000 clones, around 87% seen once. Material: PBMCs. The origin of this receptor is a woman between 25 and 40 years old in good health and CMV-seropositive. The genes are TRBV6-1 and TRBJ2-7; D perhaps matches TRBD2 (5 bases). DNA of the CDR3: TGTGCCAGCAGTGTAGAGGGAGAGAGTGGGGACGAGCAGTACTTC. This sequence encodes CASSVEGESGDEQYF.